Shown below are 6 T cell receptor beta chains from a single sample sequenced in a study of T-cell memory formation after mild COVID-19. From the 5' RACE reads, TCRdb called clonotypes with MiXCR, one entry per CDR3 protein. The table records approximately 180,000 distinct CDR3 sequences, 16% of them present only once. Specimen: PBMCs or a T cell subset sorted from them (not recorded which). The receptor set was obtained from an adult woman who had mild COVID-19 (a few samples of this study predate the infection). Cell type and time point are not known.

This clonotype occurred a few times. This sequence joins TRBV9 and TRBJ2-7; TRBD2 matches 7 bases. V lost 0 bases and J lost 0; bases outside the gene matches: 6. CDR1 and CDR2 (germline): SGDLS, YYNGEE. The CDR3 length is 16 residues. The CDR3 region is CASSVGSSGLSYEQYF. Here the CDR3 DNA reads TGTGCCAGCAGCGTAGGTTCTAGCGGCCTCTCCTACGAGCAGTACTTC.

The J gene is TRBJ2-1, the V gene TRBV9; the D gene could be TRBD1 or TRBD2 (5 bases each). V was trimmed by 3 bases and J by 1 base, leaving 8 bases between them. This CDR3 region has 14 residues. Germline V gene data show CDR1 as SGDLS and CDR2 as YYNGEE. CDR3 amino acids: CASSDGGSYNEQFF. In DNA, the CDR3 is TGTGCCAGCAGCGATGGGGGATCCTACAATGAGCAGTTCTTC.

This clonotype was recorded only once. This chain links TRBV27 with TRBJ1-2; 8 nucleotides agree with TRBD1. V was clipped by 4 bases and J by 5 bases; unmatched bases: 3. CDR3 length: 13 residues. Germline V lookup: CDR1 MNHEY, CDR2 SMNVEV (reference sequence). CDR3 protein: CASSSDRDYGYTF. In DNA form, the CDR3 reads TGTGCCAGCAGTTCGGACAGGGATTATGGCTACACCTTC.

This clonotype appeared many times. V and J are TRBV6-1 and TRBJ2-7; no reliable D call. The V and J ends lost 2 bases and 3 bases respectively, with 11 bases between them. The CDR3 is 14 amino acids. Germline loops: CDR1 MNHNS, CDR2 SASEGT. The CDR3 DNA is TGTGCCAGCAGTGAATCCCACGGCCGCTACGAGCAGTACTTC. It encodes CASSESHGRYEQYF.

This clonotype was counted many times. The V gene is TRBV5-1, the J gene TRBJ2-5; D call uncertain. CDR3 size: 14 residues. The V end lost 0 bases, the J end lost 4 bases, and 10 bases lay between the germline ends. Germline V lookup: CDR1 SGHRS, CDR2 YFSETQ. CDR3: CASSLALGGETQYF. In nucleotides, the CDR3 is TGCGCCAGCAGCTTGGCCCTGGGTGGAGAGACCCAGTACTTC. Variable domain in full (rest from reference TRBV5-1 and TRBJ2-5): KAGVTQTPRYLIKTRGQQVTLSCSPISGHRSVSWYQQTPGQGLQFLFEYFSETQRNKGNFPGRFSGRQFSNSRSEMNVSTLELGDSALYLCASSLALGGETQYFGPGTRLLVL.

The DNA for the CDR3 is TGCGCCAGCAGCTTGGGGTCGCGGGCTGAAGCTTTCTTT. This sequence encodes CASSLGSRAEAFF. The rearrangement joins TRBV5-1 to TRBJ1-1; no reliable D call. The CDR3 runs 13 residues. Germline V CDR1 and CDR2: SGHRS, YFSETQ. V gave up 0 bases and J gave up 6 bases, with 9 bases separating them.